A selection of T cell receptor beta chains follows, all from one sample in a study of shared clonotypes between healthy human individuals. Clones were sequenced by immunoSEQ multiplex PCR, and TCRdb holds only the in-frame ones, with some missing. Among some 500,000 clones listed, about 96% were seen once. Input material: naive CD4+ T cells sorted from blood. These receptors were obtained from a woman aged 30 to 39 in good health. The CDR3 runs from the conserved cysteine through the conserved F or W. Fields, in order: CDR3 length, V gene, J gene, D gene, clone size, CDR3 DNA, CDR3 protein. The D gene is left open where the match is weak. Clone sizes are given selectively: once, few, many, or a class where the clone is expanded.

length: 15; V: TRBV19; J: TRBJ1-5; D: TRBD1; size: .; DNA: TGTGCCAGTAGCCTCAGGGGGCTAGGCAATCAGCCCCAGCATTTT; CDR3: CASSLRGLGNQPQHF
length: 14; V: TRBV11-3; J: TRBJ2-3; D: TRBD2; size: .; DNA: TGTGCCGGTAGAGGCGGGAGGGTCACAGATACGCAGTATTTT; CDR3: CAGRGGRVTDTQYF
length: 14; V: TRBV2; J: TRBJ2-1; D: TRBD1; size: once; DNA: TGTGCCAGCAGTATAGACAGGGACTACAATGAGCAGTTCTTC; CDR3: CASSIDRDYNEQFF
length: 13; V: TRBV11-2; J: TRBJ1-3; D: .; size: once; DNA: TGTGCCAGCAGCCCCCGGGAGAGAAACACCATATATTTT; CDR3: CASSPRERNTIYF
length: 12; V: TRBV10-2; J: TRBJ2-5; D: .; size: .; DNA: TGCGCCAGCAGTGAGACTACCGGGCCCAGTTACTTC; CDR3: CASSETTGPSYF
length: 14; V: TRBV4-1; J: TRBJ2-3; D: .; size: .; DNA: TGCGCCAGCAGCCTCCCCGAATCTGGGGGGAAGCAGTATTTT; CDR3: CASSLPESGGKQYF
length: 16; V: TRBV5-6; J: TRBJ2-3; D: TRBD2; size: once; DNA: TGTGCCAGCAGCTTGTGGTCTAGCGGGAATACAGATACGCAGTATTTT; CDR3: CASSLWSSGNTDTQYF
length: 12; V: TRBV6-5; J: TRBJ1-1; D: .; size: .; DNA: TGTGCCAGCAGCCAGACCCGGCGGGGAACTTTCTTT; CDR3: CASSQTRRGTFF
length: 12; V: TRBV11-3; J: TRBJ2-7; D: .; size: .; DNA: TGTGCAAGCAGCTTTCCGTCCCACGAGCAGTACTTC; CDR3: CASSFPSHEQYF
length: 18; V: TRBV11-3; J: TRBJ2-1; D: TRBD2; size: .; DNA: TGTGCCAGCAGCTTAGATCGACAGCGGGAGCGGCCCTACAATGAGCAGTTCTTC; CDR3: CASSLDRQRERPYNEQFF
length: 14; V: TRBV5-4; J: TRBJ2-7; D: .; size: once; DNA: TGTGCCAGCAGCTCGGGACTGAGGACCTACGAGCAGTACTTC; CDR3: CASSSGLRTYEQYF
length: 18; V: TRBV5-1; J: TRBJ2-1; D: TRBD2; size: .; DNA: TGCGCCAGCACCAAATCCATTCTAGCGGGAGCATCCTACAATGAGCAGTTCTTC; CDR3: CASTKSILAGASYNEQFF
length: 16; V: TRBV21-1; J: TRBJ2-7; D: .; size: .; DNA: TGTGCCAGCAGCAAAGTTGGGAAGGACCATTTTTTCGAGCAGTACTTC; CDR3: CASSKVGKDHFFEQYF
length: 12; V: TRBV11-2; J: TRBJ2-7; D: .; size: .; DNA: TGTGCCAGCAGCCTCCCAACCTACGAGCAGTACTTC; CDR3: CASSLPTYEQYF
length: 19; V: TRBV5-1; J: TRBJ2-6; D: .; size: .; DNA: TGCGCCAGCAGCTCCGAGGGTTCGGGGTACGCCTCTGGGGCCAACGTCCTGACTTTC; CDR3: CASSSEGSGYASGANVLTF
length: 16; V: TRBV19; J: TRBJ1-3; D: .; size: .; DNA: TGTGCCAGTAGTATCCTCGGGCCCAGCTCTGGAAACACCATATATTTT; CDR3: CASSILGPSSGNTIYF
length: 19; V: TRBV9; J: TRBJ1-1; D: .; size: .; DNA: TGTGCCAGCAAAATTAGATGGGGTTTCCTTACCACCAAGCAACTTGAAGCTTTCTTT; CDR3: CASKIRWGFLTTKQLEAFF
length: 15; V: TRBV19; J: TRBJ2-7; D: .; size: few; DNA: TGTGCCAGTAGAATCCGGGACGGAGGACCCTACGAGCAGTACTTC; CDR3: CASRIRDGGPYEQYF
length: 10; V: TRBV29-1; J: TRBJ1-1; D: .; size: .; DNA: TGCAGCGTTGCTCAGGACAATGCTTTCTTT; CDR3: CSVAQDNAFF
length: 18; V: TRBV7-2; J: TRBJ2-1; D: TRBD2; size: .; DNA: TGTGCCAGCAGCTTACGTCTAGCGGGAGGCGTAGGGAGCAATGAGCAGTTCTTC; CDR3: CASSLRLAGGVGSNEQFF
length: 18; V: TRBV4-1; J: TRBJ2-7; D: TRBD2; size: .; DNA: TGCGCCAGCAGCCAAGATGGGAATAGCGGGAGGGCCGGCTACGAGCAGTACTTC; CDR3: CASSQDGNSGRAGYEQYF
length: 15; V: TRBV15; J: TRBJ1-2; D: .; size: .; DNA: TGTGCCACCAGTGAAATTAACACAGGGTCCTATGGCTACACCTTC; CDR3: CATSEINTGSYGYTF
length: 14; V: TRBV19; J: TRBJ1-2; D: .; size: .; DNA: TGTGCCAGTAGTATTTCGCCGACATACTATGGCTACACCTTC; CDR3: CASSISPTYYGYTF
length: 14; V: TRBV19; J: TRBJ2-7; D: .; size: .; DNA: TGTGCCAGTAGTCACACAGGGAAGGCCCACGAGCAGTACTTC; CDR3: CASSHTGKAHEQYF
length: 15; V: TRBV11-2; J: TRBJ2-1; D: TRBD2; size: .; DNA: TGTGCCAGCAGCTTAGCCGGGACTACCTACAATGAGCAGTTCTTC; CDR3: CASSLAGTTYNEQFF
length: 15; V: TRBV29-1; J: TRBJ2-3; D: .; size: .; DNA: TGCAGCGTTGGCCGGCGGGCCCCTAGCACAGATACGCAGTATTTT; CDR3: CSVGRRAPSTDTQYF
length: 16; V: TRBV7-9; J: TRBJ1-4; D: .; size: once; DNA: TGTGCCAGCAGCTCGCGGAAGGGAGGGACTAATGAAAAACTGTTTTTT; CDR3: CASSSRKGGTNEKLFF
length: 16; V: TRBV5-8; J: TRBJ2-3; D: .; size: .; DNA: TGTGCCAGCAGCCTGCCTGGACTCAGGCGCACAGATACGCAGTATTTT; CDR3: CASSLPGLRRTDTQYF
length: 13; V: TRBV19; J: TRBJ2-1; D: .; size: .; DNA: TGTGCCAGTTCTAGGGTCTCCTCTAATGAGCAGTTCTTC; CDR3: CASSRVSSNEQFF
length: 16; V: TRBV4-2; J: TRBJ2-2; D: TRBD2; size: .; DNA: TGTGCCAGCAGCCAAGCTTCGCGGGAGGGCACCGGGGAGCTGTTTTTT; CDR3: CASSQASREGTGELFF
length: 14; V: TRBV28; J: TRBJ1-2; D: TRBD1; size: .; DNA: TGTGCCAGCATTCTCGACAGGGGGAACTATGGCTACACCTTC; CDR3: CASILDRGNYGYTF
length: 17; V: TRBV11-2; J: TRBJ2-7; D: .; size: .; DNA: TGTGCCAGCAGCTCCCCTCGGACATCGGATCCCTCCTACGAGCAGTACTTC; CDR3: CASSSPRTSDPSYEQYF
length: 16; V: TRBV7-2; J: TRBJ1-5; D: .; size: .; DNA: TGTGCCAGCAGCTTAGTCGCAGGGAATAGCAATCAGCCCCAGCATTTT; CDR3: CASSLVAGNSNQPQHF
length: 14; V: TRBV4-1; J: TRBJ2-5; D: .; size: .; DNA: TGCGCCAGCAGCCAAGATTACTACTCAATGACCCAGTACTTC; CDR3: CASSQDYYSMTQYF
length: 15; V: TRBV14; J: TRBJ2-7; D: .; size: .; DNA: TGTGCCAGCAGCCAAAAAAGGGGAGGTACCTACGAGCAGTACTTC; CDR3: CASSQKRGGTYEQYF
length: 17; V: TRBV9; J: TRBJ2-3; D: TRBD2; size: once; DNA: TGTGCCAGCAGCGTGACGATAGCGGGAGTTAGCACAGATACGCAGTATTTT; CDR3: CASSVTIAGVSTDTQYF
length: 13; V: TRBV10-1; J: TRBJ1-2; D: TRBD1; size: .; DNA: TGCGCCAGCAGCCGGGACAGGGACTATGGCTACACCTTC; CDR3: CASSRDRDYGYTF
length: 14; V: TRBV6-1; J: TRBJ1-5; D: .; size: .; DNA: TGTGCCAGCACCGTCCCGGAGGGCAATCAGCCCCAGCATTTT; CDR3: CASTVPEGNQPQHF
length: 17; V: TRBV15; J: TRBJ2-1; D: TRBD2; size: .; DNA: TGTGCCACCAGCAGAGAGGGACTAGCGGGCTCCTACAATGAGCAGTTCTTC; CDR3: CATSREGLAGSYNEQFF
length: 14; V: TRBV7-7; J: TRBJ2-5; D: .; size: .; DNA: TGTGCCAGCAGCTTAGCGGGGGGCGCGGAGACCCAGTACTTC; CDR3: CASSLAGGAETQYF
length: 13; V: TRBV6-5; J: TRBJ2-7; D: .; size: .; DNA: TGTGCCAGCACCCCCTCTTTCTCCTACGAGCAGTACTTC; CDR3: CASTPSFSYEQYF
length: 14; V: TRBV4-1; J: TRBJ2-2; D: .; size: .; DNA: TGCGCCAGCAGCCCCGGGCACTCTGATGGGGAGCTGTTTTTT; CDR3: CASSPGHSDGELFF
length: 15; V: TRBV5-8; J: TRBJ1-5; D: TRBD1; size: .; DNA: TGTGCCAGCAGCTTGGGCAGGGGGATAGGTCAGCCCCAGCATTTT; CDR3: CASSLGRGIGQPQHF
length: 12; V: TRBV28; J: TRBJ2-7; D: .; size: .; DNA: TGTGCCAGCAGCCCGACCCTCTACGAGCAGTACTTC; CDR3: CASSPTLYEQYF
length: 12; V: TRBV30; J: TRBJ2-1; D: .; size: .; DNA: TGTGCCTGGAGTGTAGGCAGCGATGAGCAGTTCTTC; CDR3: CAWSVGSDEQFF
length: 13; V: TRBV7-6; J: TRBJ1-5; D: .; size: .; DNA: TGTGCCAGCAGCCCACAGAAAGGCCAGCCCCAGCATTTT; CDR3: CASSPQKGQPQHF
length: 18; V: TRBV15; J: TRBJ1-5; D: .; size: .; DNA: TGTGCCACCAGCAGAGCTGGACCGACTGGTATGGGCAATCAGCCCCAGCATTTT; CDR3: CATSRAGPTGMGNQPQHF
length: 14; V: TRBV5-4; J: TRBJ1-5; D: .; size: .; DNA: TGTGCCAGCAGCTTATTTCCCGGAGTAGAGCCCCAGCATTTT; CDR3: CASSLFPGVEPQHF
length: 14; V: TRBV5-4; J: TRBJ1-1; D: .; size: .; DNA: TGTGCCAGCAGGTTACAGGGTTTGAGCACTGAAGCTTTCTTT; CDR3: CASRLQGLSTEAFF
length: 11; V: TRBV20-1; J: TRBJ2-1; D: TRBD1; size: .; DNA: TGCAGTGCTTCCGGGACAGCTGTTCAGTTCTTC; CDR3: CSASGTAVQFF
length: 11; V: TRBV6-1; J: TRBJ1-1; D: .; size: few; DNA: TGTGCCAGTTATCGGAACACTGAAGCTTTCTTT; CDR3: CASYRNTEAFF
length: 15; V: TRBV6-5; J: TRBJ2-4; D: .; size: .; DNA: TGTGCCAGCAGTTACTCGACGGTAGCCAAAAACATTCAGTACTTC; CDR3: CASSYSTVAKNIQYF
length: 17; V: TRBV5-1; J: TRBJ2-3; D: TRBD1; size: .; DNA: TGCGCCAGCAGCTTGTTAACAGGGGGATTAAGCACAGATACGCAGTATTTT; CDR3: CASSLLTGGLSTDTQYF
length: 13; V: TRBV10-3; J: TRBJ2-3; D: TRBD2; size: .; DNA: TGTGCCATCAGTGCGGGAGGGGGAGATACGCAGTATTTT; CDR3: CAISAGGGDTQYF